Listed below are T cell receptor beta chains from one sample, sequenced in a study of blood T cell repertoires in COVID-19. Produced via immunoSEQ multiplex PCR; TCRdb's table is partial and in-frame only. This table holds 470,000 or so clones, 80% to 90% found once. The specimen was peripheral blood. The receptor set was obtained from a human donor in a cohort sampled during active COVID-19. The CDR3 runs from the conserved cysteine through the conserved F or W. A D gene is named only where the DNA matches it firmly. Some rows have no size entry. The others give once, few or many, or a class for an expanded clone.

j_gene	v_gene	abundance	d_gene	CDR3nt	CDR3aa
TRBJ2-7	TRBV10-3	.	TRBD1	TGTGCCATCAGCTGGGACAGAGCCTACGAGCAGTACTTC	CAISWDRAYEQYF
TRBJ2-2	TRBV4-3	once	TRBD1	TGCGCCAGCAGCCAGGGACAGGGGGGAACCGGGGAGCTGTTTTTT	CASSQGQGGTGELFF
TRBJ1-5	TRBV28	.	.	TGTGCCAGCAACATGTTTATGTGGTATAGCAATCAGCCCCAGCATTTT	CASNMFMWYSNQPQHF
TRBJ1-1	TRBV30	.	.	TGTGCCTGGAGTTACAGGGCAAACACTGAAGCTTTCTTT	CAWSYRANTEAFF
TRBJ1-1	TRBV3-1/TRBV3-2	.	.	TGTGCCAGCAGCCCGCCGCGCGAGAACACTGAAGCTTTCTTT	CASSPPRENTEAFF
TRBJ2-1	TRBV10-1	.	.	TGCGCCAGCAGTGAGTTGCGTCGGGGGTATGACGAGCAGTTCTTC	CASSELRRGYDEQFF
TRBJ2-7	TRBV7-2	.	TRBD2	TGTGCCAGCAGCCAACGACTAGCGGGCTCACACGAGCAGTACTTC	CASSQRLAGSHEQYF
TRBJ2-5	TRBV7-9	.	TRBD2	TGTGCCAGCAGCTCGCGACTAGCGGGAGTCCAAGAGACCCAGTACTTC	CASSSRLAGVQETQYF
TRBJ2-2	TRBV6-6	.	.	TGTGCCAGCAGACCAGGGGGGACCGGGGAGCTGTTTTTT	CASRPGGTGELFF
TRBJ2-7	TRBV7-2	.	TRBD2	TGTGCCAGCAGCTTTACAGGCGGGAGCACCTACGAGCAGTACTTC	CASSFTGGSTYEQYF
TRBJ2-5	TRBV9	.	TRBD2	TGTGCCAGCAGTTCCAGGAGGCTAGCGGGGAGGCGAGAGACCCAGTACTTC	CASSSRRLAGRRETQYF
TRBJ1-2	TRBV19	.	.	TGTGCCAGTAGTAACCCAAGAGGGTCCTATGGCTACACCTTC	CASSNPRGSYGYTF
TRBJ2-7	TRBV28	.	TRBD2	TGTGCCAGCAGTCACACTAAGGGGACTAGCGGGAGTACGTCCTACGAGCAGTACTTC	CASSHTKGTSGSTSYEQYF
TRBJ1-6	TRBV30	.	.	TGTGCCTGGAGCGAAAGGGGGTCACCCCTCCACTTT	CAWSERGSPLHF
TRBJ1-1	TRBV6-5	.	.	TGTGCCAGCAGTTGGGGACAAAACACTGAAGCTTTCTTT	CASSWGQNTEAFF
TRBJ1-2	TRBV19	.	.	TGTGCCAGTAGTATGTCGGGAGACTATGGCTACACCTTC	CASSMSGDYGYTF
TRBJ1-5	TRBV7-8	.	.	TGTGCCAGCAGCCCTAGACAGAATCAGCCCCAGCATTTT	CASSPRQNQPQHF
TRBJ2-1	TRBV4-1	.	.	TGCGCCAGCAGCTCAGAGGGGCGGGGCTACAATGAGCAGTTCTTC	CASSSEGRGYNEQFF
TRBJ1-2	TRBV4-3	.	TRBD1	TGCGCCAGCAGCCAAGCCTCGGACAGGGCTGGCTACACCTTC	CASSQASDRAGYTF
TRBJ2-2	TRBV6-2/TRBV6-3	.	TRBD2	TGTGCCAGCAGCTTGACTAGCGGGATGACCGGGGAGCTGTTTTTT	CASSLTSGMTGELFF
TRBJ1-3	TRBV27	.	TRBD1	TGTCGACAGGGCGCCTCTGGAAACACCATATATTTT	CRQGASGNTIYF
TRBJ2-7	TRBV4-3	.	TRBD1	TGCGCCAGCAGCCAAGATGACGGGACAGTATACGAGCAGTACTTC	CASSQDDGTVYEQYF
TRBJ1-6	TRBV7-9	.	.	TGTGCCAGCAGCTTGGTAGGACCCAGCGGCACTTCACCCCTCCACTTT	CASSLVGPSGTSPLHF
TRBJ2-5	TRBV18	.	.	TGTGCCAGCTCACCAGTCAGGGGAAAAGAGACCCAGTACTTC	CASSPVRGKETQYF
TRBJ1-1	TRBV6-6	.	.	TGTGCCAGCAGGAACCCGACAGTTAACACTGAAGCTTTCTTT	CASRNPTVNTEAFF
TRBJ2-5	TRBV27	.	TRBD1	TGTGCCAGCAGTTACTACCGAGGGACAGGGACAGAGACCCAGTACTTC	CASSYYRGTGTETQYF
TRBJ1-2	TRBV19	.	.	TGTGCCAGTAGCGCCGGCGGAGGGGTACCCTTCGGGGGCTACACCTTC	CASSAGGGVPFGGYTF